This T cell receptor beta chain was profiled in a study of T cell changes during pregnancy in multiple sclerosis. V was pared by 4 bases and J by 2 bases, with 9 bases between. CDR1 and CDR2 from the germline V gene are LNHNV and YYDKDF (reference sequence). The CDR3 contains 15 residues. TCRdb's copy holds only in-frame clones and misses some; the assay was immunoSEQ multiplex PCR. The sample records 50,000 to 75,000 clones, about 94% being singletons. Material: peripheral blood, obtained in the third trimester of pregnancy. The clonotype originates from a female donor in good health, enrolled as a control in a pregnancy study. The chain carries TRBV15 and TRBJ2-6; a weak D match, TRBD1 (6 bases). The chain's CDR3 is CATSTGDTGANVLTF. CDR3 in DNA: TGTGCCACCAGCACAGGGGACACTGGGGCCAACGTCCTGACTTTC.